This is a list of T cell receptor beta chains from one sample in a study of vaccination effects on CD4 cells after COVID-19. For these receptors, no antigen is known. The data were produced by immunoSEQ multiplex PCR, yet TCRdb's version contains in-frame clones alone and is incomplete. The sample lists 70,000 or so clones; approximately 75% were seen once. Sequences were derived from CD4+ T cells from PBMCs cultured with HCoV-NL63 spike peptides, sampled before COVID-19 vaccination. The receptor source for this set is a human donor who received a COVID-19 vaccine. Both conserved end residues are trimmed from each CDR3.

>TRBV5-8|TRBJ2-5
ASSLTPGTTIQETQY
>TRBV27|TRBJ2-5
ASSFGGLAVGETQY
>TRBV28|TRBJ2-5
ASSLSGQGRHETQY
>TRBV14|TRBJ2-2
ASRRNTGELF
>TRBV10-3|TRBJ1-2
AISTGNGYT
>TRBV10-3|TRBJ2-3
ATSVQGSSDTQY
>TRBV5-1|TRBJ1-2
ASSLGGRTGYNYGYT
>TRBV2|TRBJ2-2
ASSVLQGAGELF
>TRBV19|TRBJ1-5
ASSMGQVYQPQH
>TRBV10-1|TRBJ2-1
ASSESPRHGTYNEQF
>TRBV6-4|TRBJ2-3
ASSDLADTQY
>TRBV12-3/TRBV12-4|TRBJ1-2
ASSVGNRYGYT
>TRBV12-3/TRBV12-4|TRBJ2-5
ASSSLEETQY
>TRBV12-3/TRBV12-4|TRBJ1-5
ASSFALQPQH
>TRBV18|TRBJ1-5
ASSPLWGEAQH
>TRBV19|TRBJ2-2
ASSLDRWQITGELF
>TRBV27|TRBJ1-2
ASSNAAPRGNYGYT
>TRBV29-1|TRBJ2-1
SVVDRDNEQF
>TRBV24-1|TRBJ1-1
ATSDPDGNTEAF
>TRBV24-1|TRBJ2-3
ASGTGATDTQY
>TRBV29-1|TRBJ1-1
SVVGQQNTEAF
>TRBV6-5|TRBJ1-4
ASSRQGRAGKLF
>TRBV3-1/TRBV3-2|TRBJ2-1
ASSHFISSSYNEQF
>TRBV7-3|TRBJ1-1
ASSLGHMEYTEAF
>TRBV3-1/TRBV3-2|TRBJ2-5
ASSQEYGRQETQY
>TRBV18|TRBJ1-1
ASSRTGPTEAF
>TRBV2|TRBJ1-5
ASRAVSNQPQH
>TRBV7-3|TRBJ1-3
ASSLGGSGNTIY
>TRBV6-2/TRBV6-3|TRBJ1-5
ASSPRNQPQH
>TRBV10-2|TRBJ1-1
ACNQGATTEAF
>TRBV2|TRBJ1-5
ASSRQLEQPQH
>TRBV27|TRBJ2-3
ASRSFRGGATDTQY
>TRBV12-3/TRBV12-4|TRBJ2-5
ASSLEGQTQY